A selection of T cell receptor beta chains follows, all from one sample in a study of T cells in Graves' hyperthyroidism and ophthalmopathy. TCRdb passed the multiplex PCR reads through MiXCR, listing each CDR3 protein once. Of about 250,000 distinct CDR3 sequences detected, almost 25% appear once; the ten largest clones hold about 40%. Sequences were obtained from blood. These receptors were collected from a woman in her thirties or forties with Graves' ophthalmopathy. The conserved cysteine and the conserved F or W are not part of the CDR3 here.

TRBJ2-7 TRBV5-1 ASSPDWSYEQY
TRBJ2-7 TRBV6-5 ASSYSWRAYEQY
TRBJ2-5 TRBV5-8 ASASVAAPSWQETQY
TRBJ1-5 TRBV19 ASSTRQGNQPQH
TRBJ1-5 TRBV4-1 ASSQQANNQPQH
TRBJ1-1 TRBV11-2 ASRSTGAATEAF
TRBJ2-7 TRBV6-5 ASSRTSLSNEQY
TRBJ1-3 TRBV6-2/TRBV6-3 ASQISGGLFGEAGNTIY
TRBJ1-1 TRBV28 ASSLGLMNTEAL
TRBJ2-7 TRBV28 ASSMTGVVEQY
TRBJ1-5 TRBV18 ASSRGTANSNQPQH
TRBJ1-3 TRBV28 ASRRRRNLSGNTIY
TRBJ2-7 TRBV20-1 SARDGSTPEQY
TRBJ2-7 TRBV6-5 ASSPTGIGYEQY
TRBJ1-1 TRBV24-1 ATSDVETDEAF
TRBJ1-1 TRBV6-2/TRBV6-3 ASSKQGRSAEAF
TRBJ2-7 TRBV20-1 SAQIAGVFTDEQY
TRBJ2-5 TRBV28 ASSARAFQETQY
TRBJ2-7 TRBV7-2 ASSLALAGVGQY
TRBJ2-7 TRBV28 ASRHIGGRDGEQY
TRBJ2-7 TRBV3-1 ASSQPGHLYEQY
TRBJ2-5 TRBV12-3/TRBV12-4 ASSLHDQETQY
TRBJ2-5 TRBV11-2 ASSLVWKETQY
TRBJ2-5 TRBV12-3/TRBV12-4 ASSSASGETQY
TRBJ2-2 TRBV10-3 AIGRQGGTGELF
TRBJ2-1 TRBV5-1 ASSQTKREGNEQF
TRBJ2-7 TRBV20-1 SARGGTMTTYEQY
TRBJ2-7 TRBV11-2 ASSLRITASGEQY
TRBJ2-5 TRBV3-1 ASSLRSRGLGTQY
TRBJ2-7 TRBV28 ASSSIIGPSSYEQY
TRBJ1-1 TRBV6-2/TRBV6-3 ASSYLGRNQRTEAF
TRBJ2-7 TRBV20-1 SADNLAGGTTYEQY
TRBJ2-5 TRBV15 ATSRGAGEGETQY
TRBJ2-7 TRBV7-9 ASSSWDRGFEQY
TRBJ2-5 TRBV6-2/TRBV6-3 ASSYGDRLQETQY
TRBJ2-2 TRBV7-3 ASSLDRGAGELF
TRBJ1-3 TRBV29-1 SVGDNSGNTIY
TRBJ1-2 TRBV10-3 AISEVVGPYGYT